Listed below are T cell receptor beta chains from one sample, sequenced in a study of T cells in Graves' hyperthyroidism and ophthalmopathy. One entry per CDR3 protein, called by TCRdb with MiXCR from the multiplex PCR reads. The data show 550,000 to 650,000 distinct CDR3 sequences, with approximately 15% seen just once and 11% to 15% held by the top ten. Material: blood. These receptor sequences come from a woman aged 40 to 50 with Graves' hyperthyroidism. CDR3s leave out the opening cysteine and the closing phenylalanine or tryptophan.

v_call	j_call	cdr3_aa
TRBV29-1	TRBJ2-7	SVVTGDYSYEQY
TRBV2	TRBJ1-1	ASSDRGRSTEAF
TRBV28	TRBJ2-3	ASGLSPGSLGTDTQY
TRBV2	TRBJ1-4	ASSASGGHNEKLF
TRBV6-1	TRBJ2-5	ASSDFRTQETQY
TRBV5-1	TRBJ2-1	ASSILTSYNEQF
TRBV13	TRBJ2-2	ASSLASGRNTGELF
TRBV20-1	TRBJ2-7	SARDDRGEQY
TRBV30	TRBJ2-3	AWTSSGSTDTQY
TRBV29-1	TRBJ1-1	SAGDTEAF
TRBV12-3/TRBV12-4	TRBJ2-3	ASSPNLAGGPHTDTQY
TRBV28	TRBJ2-7	ASSSPGTGSHEQY
TRBV27	TRBJ1-2	ASSFGQGRAYT
TRBV7-6	TRBJ1-3	ASSLAAGWRNTIY
TRBV12-3/TRBV12-4	TRBJ2-7	ASSTGTGAREQY
TRBV12-3/TRBV12-4	TRBJ2-3	ASSGTSGGAGDTQY
TRBV18	TRBJ1-3	ASSRNPGTGNTIY
TRBV24-1	TRBJ2-1	ATSDWDTSSYNEQF
TRBV2	TRBJ2-1	ASRGLAGGENEQF
TRBV2	TRBJ1-3	ASSVGNTIY
TRBV6-1	TRBJ1-6	AGGTVNNSPLH
TRBV11-2	TRBJ2-7	ASSLRVTDSYEQY
TRBV5-1	TRBJ1-1	ASSQDRHSEAF
TRBV12-3/TRBV12-4	TRBJ1-2	ATRTSQANYGYT
TRBV7-3	TRBJ1-5	ASSSRTGSRNQPQH
TRBV7-8	TRBJ2-3	ASSLKLQDTQY
TRBV28	TRBJ1-2	ASSLGRDRPLYGYT